The 27 T cell receptor beta chains below all came from one sample that was sequenced in a study of blood T cell repertoires in COVID-19. Some clones are missing from TCRdb's copy, which holds only in-frame ones; the method was immunoSEQ multiplex PCR. Here the sample spans about 80,000 clones, roughly four fifths being singletons. The sequencing sample was made of peripheral blood. All receptors derive from a human donor in a cohort sampled during active COVID-19.

This clone turned up a few times. The rearrangement joins TRBV7-9 to TRBJ1-3; D gene uncertain. From germline, CDR1 is SEHNR and CDR2 FQNEAQ (reference sequence). The V and J ends lost 10 bases and 4 bases respectively, with 14 bases between them. The CDR3 extends over 13 amino acids. In DNA form, the CDR3 reads TGTGCCACTTCCCGTCCCGGGGGAAACACCATATATTTT. It yields the protein CATSRPGGNTIYF.

This chain joins TRBV19 and TRBJ1-5; TRBD1 aligns across 7 bases. The CDR3 has 13 amino acids. V shed 6 bases and J 4 bases; nucleotides not matched to a gene: 3. Looked up from germline, CDR1 is LNHDA and CDR2 is SQIVND (reference sequence). The CDR3 DNA follows: TGTGCCAGTAGCTCGGGACAGAATCAGCCCCAGCATTTT. It translates to CASSSGQNQPQHF.

The chain joins TRBV5-6 to TRBJ2-1; the match to TRBD2 covers 9 bases. J gave up 6 bases and V 5 bases, and 15 bases lay outside the gene matches. The CDR3 sequence is 17 residues long. Germline assignment: CDR1 SGHDT and CDR2 YYEEEE. The CDR3 bases are TGTGCCAGCAGTGGGCTAGCGGGGTTTTTGGGGGGCAATGAGCAGTTCTTC. Its translation is CASSGLAGFLGGNEQFF.

V gene TRBV12-5 combines with J gene TRBJ1-3; 8 positions agree with TRBD1. Looked up from germline, CDR1 is LGHNT and CDR2 is FRNRAP. The V gene end was trimmed by 1 base and the J gene end by 2 bases; junction bases not matched to a gene: 13. There are 19 residues in the CDR3. The CDR3 is CASGLDLRTAGQAGNTIYF. DNA of the CDR3: TGTGCTAGTGGTTTGGATCTTAGGACCGCGGGACAGGCTGGAAACACCATATATTTT.

A few counts support this clone. This chain links TRBV19 with TRBJ1-1, with 7 bases lining up with TRBD1. CDR1 is LNHDA and CDR2 is SQIVND in the germline V gene (reference sequence). The CDR3 extends over 13 amino acids. Trimming took 4 bases from V and 3 from J; bases not matched to a gene: 2. The CDR3 loop reads CASSTRGYTEAFF. CDR3 DNA: TGTGCCAGTAGTACCAGGGGGTACACTGAAGCTTTCTTT.

The V gene is TRBV7-9, the J gene TRBJ2-3; TRBD2 might be the D (6 bases). The CDR3 extends over 13 amino acids. Germline CDR1 reads SEHNR; CDR2 reads FQNEAQ (reference sequence). V was clipped by 11 bases and J by 2 bases, with 14 bases between them. CDR3 protein: CAAGRYSTDTQYF. CDR3 DNA: TGTGCCGCGGGGCGCTACTCCACAGATACGCAGTATTTT.

The genes are TRBV6-5 and TRBJ1-2; 8 bases are shared with TRBD1. V lost 6 bases and J lost 3; bases outside the gene matches: 6. From germline, CDR1 is MNHEY and CDR2 SVGAGI. The CDR3 runs to 14 residues. The CDR3 DNA reads as TGTGCCAGCAGGGATGACAGGGGTTACTATGGCTACACCTTC. Translated: CASRDDRGYYGYTF.

This chain joins TRBV28 and TRBJ2-5; a possible D gene is TRBD2 (6 bases). Trimming stripped 5 bases from V and 2 bases from J, with 9 bases between. The length of the CDR3 is 13 residues. Germline CDR1 reads MDHEN; CDR2 reads SYDVKM. This chain's CDR3 is CASSGTQQETQYF. As DNA, the CDR3 is TGTGCCAGCAGTGGGACTCAACAAGAGACCCAGTACTTC.

The J gene is TRBJ1-5, the V gene TRBV11-2; 10 positions agree with TRBD1. After removal of 5 bases from V and 7 bases from J, the junction contained 8 bases not matched to a gene. The CDR3 length is 15 residues. Per the germline V gene, CDR1 is SGHAT and CDR2 is FQNNGV. In nucleotides, the CDR3 is TGTGCCAGCAGCCCGACAGGGGGCGTAGGGCAGCCCCAGCATTTT. As protein: CASSPTGGVGQPQHF. Filled out from reference TRBV11-2 and TRBJ1-5, the complete variable domain reads EAGVAQSPRYKIIEKRQSVAFWCNPISGHATLYWYQQILGQGPKLLIQFQNNGVVDDSQLPKDRFSAERLKGVDSTLKIQPAKLEDSAVYLCASSPTGGVGQPQHFGDGTRLSIL.

CDR3 coding DNA: TGTGCCAGCAGCTTATTCGCAGGGTTTGGGTACGAGCAGTACTTC. This codes for CASSLFAGFGYEQYF. The chain has TRBV11-2 and TRBJ2-7, with D maybe TRBD1 (5 bases). The germline V gene encodes CDR1 SGHAT and CDR2 FQNNGV. V shed 2 bases and J shed 4 bases, with 15 bases lying between them. The length of the CDR3 is 15 residues.

V usage is TRBV7-9 and J usage is TRBJ1-3; D not certain. V dropped 2 bases and J dropped 2 bases, with 7 bases sitting between them. Germline CDR1 is SEHNR and CDR2 is FQNEAQ (reference sequence). The CDR3 covers 14 residues. The CDR3 is CASSLMSTGNTIYF. CDR3 in DNA: TGTGCCAGCAGCTTAATGTCCACTGGAAACACCATATATTTT.

V usage is TRBV5-1 and J usage is TRBJ2-3; maybe TRBD1 (5 bases). CDR3 length equals 16 residues. Germline CDR1 SGHRS, CDR2 YFSETQ. V was clipped by 0 bases and J by 2 bases, with 13 bases between them. CDR3 sequence: CASSLARTPLTDTQYF. CDR3 bases: TGCGCCAGCAGCTTGGCGAGGACACCCCTCACAGATACGCAGTATTTT.

This clone was observed once. The genes are TRBV7-9 and TRBJ1-2; 10 bases fit TRBD1. CDR3 length: 15 residues. V lost 6 bases to trimming and J lost 4 bases; unmatched junction nucleotides: 8. Per the germline V gene, CDR1 is SEHNR and CDR2 is FQNEAQ (reference sequence). The CDR3 loop reads CASSRDRGPGYGYTF. CDR3 DNA: TGTGCCAGCAGTCGGGACAGGGGACCGGGCTATGGCTACACCTTC.

V gene TRBV7-3 combines with J gene TRBJ2-1, with D perhaps matching TRBD2 (7 bases). This CDR3 contains 15 residues. The V gene lost 1 base and the J gene lost 7 bases, with 14 bases spanning the gap. Per the germline V gene, CDR1 is SGHTA and CDR2 is FQGTGA. The CDR3, as DNA: TGTGCCAGCAGCTTAAGAGGGGGGGACGTAAATGAGCAGTTCTTC. Translating it yields CASSLRGGDVNEQFF.

The chain employs TRBV10-3 and TRBJ2-5, with 8 bases aligning to TRBD1. CDR3 length equals 18 residues. Germline CDR1 and CDR2: ENHRY and SYGVKD. With V trimmed by 3 bases and J by 5 bases, 17 bases remained unmatched. The DNA of the CDR3 is TGTGCCATCAGTGACCCCGGCAGGGGGCGGCTGATCGGGGAGACCCAGTACTTC. Its translation: CAISDPGRGRLIGETQYF.

The J gene is TRBJ2-1, the V gene TRBV20-1, with D unresolved. The CDR3 has 11 amino acids. CDR1 and CDR2 (germline): DFQATT, SNEGSKA (reference sequence). Trimming removed 3 bases from V and 4 bases from J, with 4 bases in between. The CDR3 DNA is TGCAGTGCTAGGACTTACAATGAGCAGTTCTTC. It encodes CSARTYNEQFF.

This chain joins TRBV5-1 and TRBJ1-5, with a weak D call TRBD1 (5 bases). Germline-derived CDR1 and CDR2 are SGHRS and YFSETQ. V lost 4 bases to trimming and J lost 2 bases, with 13 bases between them. The CDR3 runs 15 residues. The CDR3 sequence is CASSLGPHGNQPQHF. DNA for the CDR3: TGCGCCAGCAGCCTGGGGCCCCACGGCAATCAGCCCCAGCATTTT.

A single count supports this clone. The chain combines TRBV28 with TRBJ2-7, with D possibly matching TRBD2 (6 bases). V gave up 1 base and J gave up 7 bases, with 8 bases separating them. This CDR3 region has 12 residues. Per the germline V gene, CDR1 is MDHEN and CDR2 is SYDVKM. The CDR3 bases are TGTGCCAGCAGTTTATCTGGGGGGGAGCAGTACTTC. It specifies CASSLSGGEQYF.

V is TRBV9 and J is TRBJ1-3; D is unresolved. Per the germline V gene, CDR1 is SGDLS and CDR2 is YYNGEE. The CDR3 runs to 15 residues. V was trimmed by 2 bases and J by 2 bases, leaving 11 bases between them. The CDR3 nucleotides read TGTGCCAGCAGCGTGGGCGCCAACCCTGGAAACACCATATATTTT. As protein: CASSVGANPGNTIYF.

The chain couples TRBV5-8 to TRBJ2-1; 11 bases agree with TRBD2. Germline V gene data show CDR1 as SGHTS and CDR2 as YDEGEE. The CDR3 extends over 18 amino acids. With V trimmed by 4 bases and J by 2 bases, 11 bases remained unmatched. The CDR3 reads CASSLVGDSGGAYNEQFF. In DNA, the CDR3 is TGTGCCAGCAGCCTGGTGGGTGATAGCGGGGGGGCCTACAATGAGCAGTTCTTC.

The chain employs TRBV7-6 and TRBJ2-7, with 12 bases lining up with TRBD2. This CDR3 region has 16 residues. Germline V lookup: CDR1 SGHVS, CDR2 FNYEAQ. J was trimmed by 2 bases and V by 1 base; bases with no gene match: 3. The CDR3 is CASSLGASGGAYEQYF. CDR3 nucleotide sequence: TGTGCCAGCAGCTTAGGGGCTAGCGGGGGGGCCTACGAGCAGTACTTC.

The chain is built from TRBV19 and TRBJ1-2; 10 nucleotides line up with TRBD1. J lost 6 bases, V lost 4 bases, and 11 bases had no gene match. Germline CDR1 is LNHDA and CDR2 is SQIVND (reference sequence). There are 16 residues in the CDR3. The CDR3 sequence: CASSTSRATGGDGYTF. CDR3 in DNA: TGTGCCAGTAGTACCTCCCGGGCGACAGGGGGCGATGGCTACACCTTC.

A single count supports this clone. The chain employs TRBV5-5 and TRBJ2-1, with D hard to call. CDR1 is SGHKS, CDR2 YYEKEE, per germline (reference sequence). V shed 0 bases and J shed 4 bases, with 8 bases lying between them. This CDR3 contains 14 residues. DNA of the CDR3: TGTGCCAGCAGCTTGGGCTCTGAGTACAATGAGCAGTTCTTC. It is translated as CASSLGSEYNEQFF.

This clone was counted ten times or more. The chain joins TRBV10-1 to TRBJ1-1, with D possibly matching TRBD1 (6 bases). CDR1 and CDR2 (germline): WNHNN, SYGVQD (reference sequence). The CDR3 length is 13 residues. With 8 bases removed from V and 2 bases from J, the gap between germline ends came to 12 bases. The CDR3 reads CASSGQINTEAFF. CDR3 bases: TGCGCCAGCTCAGGACAGATAAACACTGAAGCTTTCTTT.

This clone showed up just once. The genes are TRBV19 and TRBJ1-5; 8 bases agree with TRBD1. From germline, CDR1 is LNHDA and CDR2 SQIVND (reference sequence). The CDR3 has 18 amino acids. The V segment lost 4 bases and the J segment 1 base; nucleotides outside the gene matches: 12. The CDR3 here is CASSTQTGVRRSNQPQHF. The CDR3 DNA follows: TGTGCCAGTAGTACCCAGACAGGGGTCCGGCGGAGCAATCAGCCCCAGCATTTT.

This clone has only a few counts. CDR3 in amino acids: CASSLQAGGEKLFF. The CDR3 DNA reads as TGTGCCAGCAGCTTACAGGCCGGTGGTGAAAAACTGTTTTTT. The rearrangement joins TRBV3-1 (or the pseudogene TRBV3-2) to TRBJ1-4; TRBD1 is a possible D gene (5 bases). Germline assignment: CDR1 LGHDT and CDR2 YNNKEL (reference sequence). V lost 5 bases to trimming and J lost 7 bases, with 14 bases between them. This CDR3 comprises 14 residues.

The chain is built from TRBV29-1 and TRBJ1-4; D is perhaps TRBD1 (5 bases). V lost 6 bases and J 8 bases, leaving 19 bases between the germline ends. The CDR3 has 14 residues. CDR1 and CDR2 from the germline V gene are SQVTM and ANQGSEA. The CDR3 nucleotides are TGCAGCGTAGCCGGACGGACTAGGGGAGAAAAACTGTTTTTT. Its protein is CSVAGRTRGEKLFF.